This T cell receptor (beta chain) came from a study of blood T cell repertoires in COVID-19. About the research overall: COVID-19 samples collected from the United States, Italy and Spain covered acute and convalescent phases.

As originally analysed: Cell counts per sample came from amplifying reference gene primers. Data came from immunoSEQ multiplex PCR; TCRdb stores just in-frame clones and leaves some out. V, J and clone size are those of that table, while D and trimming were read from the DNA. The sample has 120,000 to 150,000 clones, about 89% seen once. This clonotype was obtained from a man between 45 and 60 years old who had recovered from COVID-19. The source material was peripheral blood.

The CDR3, as DNA: TGTGCCAGCTCACCCCTCGGGACAGGCGAAAATGAGCAGTTCTTC. This gives the protein CASSPLGTGENEQFF. The chain has TRBV18 and TRBJ2-1; TRBD1 matches at 8 bases. The CDR3 totals 15 residues. J gave up 7 bases and V 3 bases, and 8 bases lay outside the gene matches. CDR1 is KGHSH, CDR2 LQKENI, per germline.